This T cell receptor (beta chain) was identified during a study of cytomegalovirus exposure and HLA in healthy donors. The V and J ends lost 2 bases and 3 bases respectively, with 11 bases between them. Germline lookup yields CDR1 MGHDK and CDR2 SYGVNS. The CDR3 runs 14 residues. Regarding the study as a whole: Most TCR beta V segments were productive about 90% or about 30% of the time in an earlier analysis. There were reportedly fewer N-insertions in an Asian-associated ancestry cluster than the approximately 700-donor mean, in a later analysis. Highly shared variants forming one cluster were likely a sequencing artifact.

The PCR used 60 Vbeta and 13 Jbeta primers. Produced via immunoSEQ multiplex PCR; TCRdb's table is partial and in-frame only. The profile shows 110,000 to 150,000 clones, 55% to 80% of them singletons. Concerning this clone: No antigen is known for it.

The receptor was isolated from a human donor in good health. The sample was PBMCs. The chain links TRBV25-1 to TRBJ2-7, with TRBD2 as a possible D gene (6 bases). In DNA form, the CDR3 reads TGTGCCAGCAGTGAAATCGGGACTTACTACGAGCAGTACTTC. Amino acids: CASSEIGTYYEQYF.